This is a list of T cell receptor beta chains from one sample in a study of neurological immune-mediated disorders. TCRdb used MiXCR to reprocess the 5' RACE reads, holding one entry per CDR3 protein. The sample lists about 48,000 distinct CDR3 sequences; about 23% were seen once. The sequenced sample consisted of PBMCs. The receptors here all came from a woman in her 70s in good health. Both conserved end residues are part of each CDR3. A D gene is named only where the DNA matches it firmly. Part of the rows lack a size; the others show once, few, many or a class for expanded clones.

many	TRBV20-1	TRBJ2-2	NA	CSALHSGKNTGELFF	TGCAGTGCCCTACACAGCGGCAAAAACACCGGGGAGCTGTTTTTT
many	TRBV12-3/TRBV12-4	TRBJ2-1	TRBD1	CASSLLLAGGDEQFF	TGTGCCAGCAGTTTATTGCTCGCAGGGGGCGATGAGCAGTTCTTC
NA	TRBV27	TRBJ2-2	NA	CVSRTHGRGRVTGELFF	TGTGTCAGCCGGACGCATGGCAGGGGACGGGTCACTGGGGAGCTGTTTTTT
few	TRBV5-1	TRBJ2-3	TRBD1	CASSSGQALTDTQYF	TGCGCCAGCAGCTCCGGACAGGCCCTCACAGATACGCAGTATTTT
NA	TRBV5-1	TRBJ2-1	NA	CASSLSTSGWGNEQFF	TGCGCCAGCAGCTTATCTACGAGCGGGTGGGGCAATGAGCAGTTCTTC
NA	TRBV5-1	TRBJ2-7	NA	CASSFQGPTYEQYF	TGCGCCAGCAGCTTCCAGGGGCCCACCTACGAGCAGTACTTC
many	TRBV3-1	TRBJ2-7	NA	CASSPHFRSHYEQYF	TGTGCCAGCAGCCCACATTTCCGGAGCCACTACGAGCAGTACTTC
many	TRBV6-6	TRBJ2-5	NA	CASRPHPGPQGGETQYF	TGTGCCAGCAGGCCCCACCCCGGCCCCCAGGGTGGCGAGACCCAGTACTTC
NA	TRBV6-1	TRBJ2-7	NA	CASSRPMLAPPGEQYF	TGTGCCAGCAGTAGGCCAATGCTAGCGCCGCCGGGGGAGCAGTACTTC
many	TRBV9	TRBJ1-2	NA	CASSVGGDDRGYTF	TGTGCCAGCAGCGTAGGAGGGGACGATCGTGGCTACACCTTC
many	TRBV20-1	TRBJ2-4	NA	CSAPSPEIAKNIQYF	TGCAGTGCCCCGTCCCCCGAAATAGCCAAAAACATTCAGTACTTC
medium-sized	TRBV7-9	TRBJ2-7	NA	CASSSTGPGTHEQYF	TGTGCCAGCAGCTCCACAGGTCCAGGGACCCACGAGCAGTACTTC
many	TRBV28	TRBJ2-7	NA	CASRPATQGSEQYF	TGTGCCAGCAGACCTGCCACTCAGGGTTCCGAGCAGTACTTC
many	TRBV5-1	TRBJ2-1	NA	CASRRDSTPGEQFF	TGCGCCAGCAGGCGGGACTCAACTCCGGGTGAGCAGTTCTTC
many	TRBV4-1	TRBJ1-1	NA	CASSKRVNTEAFF	TGCGCCAGCAGCAAGCGAGTGAACACTGAAGCTTTCTTT
few	TRBV20-1	TRBJ2-7	TRBD2	CSASGSSGGIEMWEQYF	TGCAGTGCTAGCGGATCTAGCGGGGGGATCGAGATGTGGGAGCAGTACTTC
few	TRBV24-1	TRBJ1-5	TRBD1	CATSDALTGGNQPQHF	TGTGCCACCAGTGACGCCCTGACAGGGGGCAATCAGCCCCAGCATTTT
NA	TRBV5-1	TRBJ1-2	TRBD1	CASSLGQSGDGYTF	TGCGCCAGCAGCCTGGGACAGTCGGGAGACGGCTACACCTTC
NA	TRBV2	TRBJ1-1	NA	CASSGTREGTLGTEAFF	TGTGCCAGCAGTGGAACCCGAGAAGGGACCTTAGGTACTGAAGCTTTCTTT
many	TRBV10-1	TRBJ2-5	TRBD2	CASSEGLAGVETQYF	TGCGCCAGCAGTGAGGGACTAGCGGGAGTAGAGACCCAGTACTTC
many	TRBV28	TRBJ2-7	NA	CASSTLFGSTYEQYF	TGTGCCAGCAGTACCCTTTTCGGTTCAACCTACGAGCAGTACTTC
many	TRBV20-1	TRBJ1-5	NA	CSATSGNQPQHF	TGCAGTGCTACTTCAGGGAATCAGCCCCAGCATTTT
many	TRBV11-2	TRBJ2-7	NA	CASSPYPSQGSYEQYF	TGTGCCAGCAGCCCCTACCCTAGTCAGGGCTCCTACGAGCAGTACTTC
NA	TRBV12-3/TRBV12-4	TRBJ2-7	TRBD1	CASSPRQGRFEQYF	TGTGCCAGCAGCCCCCGACAGGGGCGTTTCGAGCAGTACTTC
few	TRBV27	TRBJ1-5	NA	CASSLLRSNQPQHF	TGTGCCAGCAGTTTATTGAGAAGCAATCAGCCCCAGCATTTT
NA	TRBV6-6	TRBJ2-3	TRBD2	CASSYSGLETDTQYF	TGTGCCAGCAGTTACTCGGGACTAGAAACAGATACGCAGTATTTT
many	TRBV28	TRBJ2-7	NA	CASSSLFPGPVYEQYF	TGTGCCAGCAGTTCACTATTCCCGGGACCGGTCTACGAGCAGTACTTC
NA	TRBV15	TRBJ2-7	NA	CATSRDQSYEQYF	TGTGCCACCAGCAGAGATCAGTCCTACGAGCAGTACTTC
NA	TRBV27	TRBJ2-1	TRBD2	CASRSLAGPYNEQFF	TGTGCCAGCAGATCCCTAGCGGGCCCTTACAATGAGCAGTTCTTC
NA	TRBV11-2	TRBJ2-3	TRBD1	CASSSYRTGSTDTQYF	TGTGCCAGCAGCTCCTACCGGACAGGGAGCACAGATACGCAGTATTTT
NA	TRBV20-1	TRBJ2-1	NA	CSAVPPQQANEQFF	TGCAGTGCTGTCCCCCCCCAACAGGCCAATGAGCAGTTCTTC
many	TRBV27	TRBJ1-2	NA	CASSLDGYGYTF	TGTGCCAGCAGCCTTGACGGCTATGGCTACACCTTC
NA	TRBV9	TRBJ2-7	NA	CASSVLSGSYEQYF	TGTGCCAGCAGCGTACTGTCAGGCTCCTACGAGCAGTACTTC
many	TRBV12-3/TRBV12-4	TRBJ2-5	TRBD2	CASSLILAGGEQETQYF	TGTGCCAGCAGTTTAATACTAGCGGGAGGGGAGCAAGAGACCCAGTACTTC
NA	TRBV29-1	TRBJ2-1	NA	CSVRGSSYNEHFF	TGCAGCGTTCGAGGGAGCTCCTACAATGAGCATTTCTTC
NA	TRBV6-2/TRBV6-3	TRBJ2-2	TRBD2	CAARASGLSPELFF	TGTGCGGCGCGGGCTAGCGGGTTATCGCCGGAGCTGTTTTTT
many	TRBV5-1	TRBJ2-1	NA	CASSFGQNNEQFF	TGCGCCAGCAGCTTTGGCCAGAACAATGAGCAGTTCTTC
NA	TRBV29-1	TRBJ1-5	TRBD1	CSAWDRGSGQPQHF	TGCAGCGCCTGGGACAGGGGATCAGGTCAGCCCCAGCATTTT
once	TRBV7-2	TRBJ1-5	NA	CASSLVGGVNNQPQHF	TGTGCCAGCAGCTTAGTGGGGGGAGTAAACAATCAGCCCCAGCATTTT
many	TRBV14	TRBJ2-1	TRBD2	CASSPREDYNEQFF	TGTGCCAGCAGCCCGCGGGAGGACTACAATGAGCAGTTCTTC
many	TRBV9	TRBJ2-3	TRBD2	CASSLAGGPKSTDTQYF	TGTGCCAGCAGCCTAGCGGGAGGACCGAAAAGCACAGATACGCAGTATTTT